This record looks at one T cell receptor beta chain sequence and its context. What it binds is not known. The iRepertoire nested amplicon-rescue multiplex PCR amplified TCR alpha and beta CDR3s from RNA. Each CDR3 protein gets one entry after TCRdb re-called the multiplex PCR reads with MiXCR. The table lists over 100,000 distinct CDR3 sequences, 25% to 30% of them singletons, with approximately 35% in the top ten. The data belong to a study of glioma-infiltrating T cells. Study-level findings and limits: Gliomas, especially low-grade, showed above-expected tissue-blood divergence; non-neoplastic patients showed below.

V dropped 3 bases and J dropped 3 bases, with 20 bases sitting between them. The CDR3 runs 16 residues. Germline loops: CDR1 SQVTM, CDR2 ANQGSEA. The sequence was obtained from a human donor with low-grade glioma or glioblastoma, undergoing nonglioma brain surgery, or in good health (not recorded which). The sample consisted of glioma tissue, nonneoplastic brain tissue, or PBMCs (not recorded which). The chain carries TRBV29-1 and TRBJ2-5; a weak D match, TRBD1 (6 bases). The CDR3 DNA reads TGCAGCGTTGATACAGGACAGTGGGCGGCGAAAGAGACCCAGTACTTC. Its translation: CSVDTGQWAAKETQYF. Supplemented by reference TRBV29-1 and TRBJ2-5, the full variable domain reads SAVISQKPSRDICQRGTSLTIQCQVDSQVTMMFWYRQQPGQSLTLIATANQGSEATYESGFVIDKFPISRPNLTFSTLTVSNMSPEDSSIYLCSVDTGQWAAKETQYFGPGTRLLVL.